The count of the clone carrying this T cell receptor (beta chain) is one. Profiling relied on immunoSEQ multiplex PCR, and the TCRdb table lists in-frame clones only, not all of them. The sample contains about 80,000 clones, approximately 91% of which appear only once. The data belong to a study of OX40 agonist ivuxolimab in advanced cancers. The clonotype comes from an adult with an advanced solid tumor such as melanoma, head and neck, liver or kidney cancer. The starting material was CD4+ or CD8+ T cells sorted from blood, obtained in a trial of the OX40 agonist ivuxolimab.

The chain's CDR3 is CASSTTGGPSETQYF. CDR3 coding DNA: TGTGCCAGCAGCACAACGGGAGGGCCTAGTGAGACCCAGTACTTC. This chain links TRBV5-4 with TRBJ2-5; TRBD2 aligns across 8 bases. V shed 4 bases, J shed 5 bases, and the junction held 10 bases outside the gene matches. This CDR3 contains 15 residues. CDR1 and CDR2 (germline): SGHNT, YYREEE (reference sequence).